This T cell receptor (beta chain) stems from a study of blood T cell repertoires in COVID-19. About the study: The United States, Italy and Spain were the sources of the acute and convalescent COVID-19 samples. T cells, B-cell-depleted T cells, or PBMCs provided the cDNA or gDNA that served as material.

Original data processing: Reference gene primer amplification gave estimated nucleated cell counts. Generated by immunoSEQ multiplex PCR, the TCRdb table keeps only in-frame clones and is missing some. V and J calls plus clone size are reproduced from that table; the DNA served to infer D and trimming. The table has about 44,000 clones, 80% to 90% seen once. Germline-derived CDR1 and CDR2 are MNHEY and SMNVEV (reference sequence). Trimming shortened V by 3 bases and J by 8 bases, and 17 bases separated the two germline ends. CDR3 length: 15 amino acids. The specimen was peripheral blood. The origin of this receptor is a human donor in a cohort sampled during active COVID-19. The rearrangement uses TRBV27 and TRBJ2-4; a possible D gene is TRBD1 (5 bases). The CDR3 loop is CASSFTLDSMHIQYF. CDR3 nucleotides: TGTGCCAGCAGTTTTACCCTCGACAGTATGCACATTCAGTACTTC.